The next 32 T cell receptor beta chains were all read from a single sample in a study of T cell changes during pregnancy in multiple sclerosis. TCRdb's copy holds only in-frame clones and misses some; the assay was immunoSEQ multiplex PCR. The table has approximately 37,000 clones, 90% to 95% seen once. Source: CD4+ T cells from peripheral blood mononuclear cells, taken in the third trimester of pregnancy. The origin of the receptors is a female donor in good health, enrolled as a control in a pregnancy study.

The chain recombines TRBV6-5 with TRBJ1-1, with 7 bases lining up with TRBD1. The CDR3 is made up of 15 amino acids. Germline V gene sequence: CDR1 MNHEY, CDR2 SVGAGI. J gave up 0 bases and V 2 bases, and 3 bases lay outside the gene matches. CDR3 DNA: TGTGCCAGCAGTTACCTCGACAGGGTGAACACTGAAGCTTTCTTT. This codes for CASSYLDRVNTEAFF.

The chain employs TRBV5-5 and TRBJ1-2, with D possibly matching TRBD1 (5 bases). The germline V and J ends were trimmed by 0 bases and 7 bases, with 16 bases remaining between them. The CDR3 is 15 amino acids. The germline V gene has CDR1 SGHKS and CDR2 YYEKEE (reference sequence). In DNA form, the CDR3 reads TGTGCCAGCAGCTTGGCCGGTCGACAGATGGGTGGCTACACCTTC. Translating gives CASSLAGRQMGGYTF.

The chain carries TRBV15 and TRBJ1-2; D gene ambiguous. The germline V gene has CDR1 LNHNV and CDR2 YYDKDF (reference sequence). The V end lost 0 bases, the J end lost 6 bases, and 20 bases lay between the germline ends. The CDR3 contains 17 residues. The CDR3 region has the DNA TGTGCCACCAGCAGAGATAGATCCCCGATGCTGCAGGATGGCTACACCTTC. The encoded protein is CATSRDRSPMLQDGYTF. The variable domain in full, completed from reference TRBV15 and TRBJ1-2, reads DAMVIQNPRYQVTQFGKPVTLSCSQTLNHNVMYWYQQKSSQAPKLLFHYYDKDFNNEADTPDNFQSRRPNTSFCFLDIRSPGLGDTAMYLCATSRDRSPMLQDGYTFGSGTRLTVV.

V gene TRBV28 combines with J gene TRBJ1-1; D uncertain. This CDR3 comprises 15 residues. From germline, CDR1 is MDHEN and CDR2 SYDVKM. Between the trimmed V and J ends, which lost 6 bases and 1 base, there was a span of 15 bases. The CDR3 DNA reads TGTGCCAGCAGGTATGGTAGTCTTGGGAACACTGAAGCTTTCTTT. Translation: CASRYGSLGNTEAFF.

The CDR3 nucleotides read TGCAGCGTGGGGGGACTTTACACAGATACGCAGTATTTT. Protein product: CSVGGLYTDTQYF. The chain uses TRBV29-1 and TRBJ2-3, with a tentative D call TRBD2 (6 bases). The germline V gene encodes CDR1 SQVTM and CDR2 ANQGSEA. CDR3 length equals 13 residues. Trimming cost V 6 bases and J 2 bases, with 12 bases left between them.

CDR3 region: CASSSAGKTGNYEQYF. The DNA for the CDR3 is TGTGCCAGCAGCTCAGCGGGGAAGACAGGGAACTACGAGCAGTACTTC. The genes are TRBV7-9 and TRBJ2-7; the D call may be TRBD1 or TRBD2 (7 bases each). This CDR3 is built from 16 residues. Germline lookup yields CDR1 SEHNR and CDR2 FQNEAQ (reference sequence). Between the trimmed V and J ends, which lost 4 bases and 3 bases, there was a span of 19 bases. The whole variable domain, remainder taken from reference TRBV7-9 and TRBJ2-7, is DTGVSQNPRHKITKRGQNVTFRCDPISEHNRLYWYRQTLGQGPEFLTYFQNEAQLEKSRLLSDRFSAERPKGSFSTLEIQRTEQGDSAMYLCASSSAGKTGNYEQYFGPGTRLTVT.

CDR3: CASSLPGQFYGYTF. CDR3 in DNA: TGCGCCAGCAGCTTACCGGGACAGTTCTATGGCTACACCTTC. The chain employs TRBV5-1 and TRBJ1-2; 7 bases agree with TRBD1. The germline V gene encodes CDR1 SGHRS and CDR2 YFSETQ. The CDR3 is 14 amino acids. V dropped 2 bases and J dropped 4; count of bases not matched to a gene: 5.

The J gene is TRBJ1-1, the V gene TRBV6-5, with no clear D. Deletions cut 0 bases from V and 4 bases from J, with 15 bases between. Germline V gene data show CDR1 as MNHEY and CDR2 as SVGAGI. The CDR3 runs 16 residues. DNA of the CDR3: TGTGCCAGCAGTTACTCGTTGCTCACACCGGGCACTGAAGCTTTCTTT. Its translation is CASSYSLLTPGTEAFF.

This chain uses TRBV6-1 with TRBJ2-3, with 7 nucleotides matching TRBD1. This CDR3 is 14 amino acids long. Germline V gene data show CDR1 as MNHNS and CDR2 as SASEGT. J gave up 6 bases and V 4 bases, and 7 bases lay outside the gene matches. The CDR3: CASSATGVGDTQYF. CDR3 sequence (DNA): TGTGCCAGCAGTGCCACAGGGGTAGGGGATACGCAGTATTTT.

The rearrangement links TRBV6-5 to TRBJ1-6, with D possibly matching TRBD1 (6 bases). Germline V gives CDR1 MNHEY, CDR2 SVGAGI. The CDR3 covers 15 residues. Trimming stripped 6 bases from V and 6 bases from J, with 15 bases between. Here the CDR3 reads CASRLFDRFNSPLHF. The CDR3 bases are TGTGCCAGCAGACTCTTTGACAGGTTTAATTCACCCCTCCACTTT.

The CDR3 DNA reads TGTGCCAGCAGCCCCGAGCTTTCTTACGAGCAGTACTTC. Encoded protein: CASSPELSYEQYF. V usage is TRBV11-2 and J usage is TRBJ2-7, with unresolved D. This CDR3 region has 13 residues. V lost 5 bases and J lost 4, with 12 bases in between. The germline gives CDR1 SGHAT, CDR2 FQNNGV.

This sequence joins TRBV6-1 and TRBJ2-7, with D possibly matching TRBD2 (5 bases). This CDR3 contains 14 residues. V was cut by 5 bases and J by 2 bases, with 13 bases left in between. Germline assignment: CDR1 MNHNS and CDR2 SASEGT. DNA for the CDR3: TGTGCCAGCAGTCAGCTAGCACTAGCCTACGAGCAGTACTTC. Its protein is CASSQLALAYEQYF.

The V and J genes are TRBV29-1 and TRBJ2-5; D perhaps matches TRBD1 (6 bases). Per germline, CDR1 SQVTM and CDR2 ANQGSEA. The V end lost 3 bases, the J end lost 4 bases, and 18 bases lay between the germline ends. The CDR3 runs 15 residues. The CDR3 sequence is CSVDGAQGFGETQYF. In DNA form, the CDR3 reads TGCAGCGTTGATGGGGCACAGGGATTCGGAGAGACCCAGTACTTC.

This clone turned up a few times. The chain carries TRBV28 and TRBJ2-7; 7 nucleotides align to TRBD2. The CDR3 is 13 residues long. The V gene end was trimmed by 5 bases and the J gene end by 0 bases; junction bases not matched to a gene: 1. Germline assignment: CDR1 MDHEN and CDR2 SYDVKM. The CDR3 loop reads CASSRGVSYEQYF. The CDR3, as DNA: TGTGCCAGCAGTCGGGGGGTCTCCTACGAGCAGTACTTC.

This chain joins TRBV27 and TRBJ1-5; TRBD1 agrees at 10 bases. The CDR3 totals 18 residues. Trimming removed 4 bases from V and 6 bases from J; junction bases left unmatched: 15. Germline V gene data show CDR1 as MNHEY and CDR2 as SMNVEV (reference sequence). This CDR3 is CASSSHEGTGVLGQPQHF. DNA of the CDR3: TGTGCCAGCAGTTCTCACGAAGGGACAGGGGTTTTGGGTCAGCCCCAGCATTTT.

J is TRBJ1-4 and V is TRBV5-4, with a possible D match to TRBD1 (5 bases). From germline, CDR1 is SGHNT and CDR2 YYREEE (reference sequence). V gave up 0 bases and J gave up 8 bases, with 11 bases separating them. CDR3 length: 14 amino acids. The CDR3 nucleotides read TGTGCCAGCAGCTTGGACACAGGAAGAGAAAAACTGTTTTTT. Its translation is CASSLDTGREKLFF.

The chain employs TRBV10-2 and TRBJ2-7; possibly TRBD2 for D (6 bases). The V gene lost 4 bases and the J gene lost 3 bases, with 13 bases spanning the gap. The CDR3 covers 14 residues. Germline V CDR1 and CDR2: WSHSY, SAAADI. The CDR3 nucleotides are TGCGCCAGCAGTGCGAGGGGACTCCTCTACGAGCAGTACTTC. Translating it yields CASSARGLLYEQYF.

The gene calls are TRBV6-6 and TRBJ2-3; TRBD2 agrees at 14 bases. V was pared by 7 bases and J by 3 bases, with 6 bases of the junction left unmatched. This CDR3 contains 16 residues. Germline assignment: CDR1 MNHNY and CDR2 SVGAGI (reference sequence). CDR3 sequence (DNA): TGTGCCAGCACCCGACTAGCGGGGGGGGCAACAGATACGCAGTATTTT. As protein: CASTRLAGGATDTQYF.

This chain uses TRBV4-1 with TRBJ2-2; possibly TRBD2 for D (5 bases). Germline lookup yields CDR1 MGHRA and CDR2 YSYEKL. V was cut by 3 bases and J by 3 bases, with 11 bases left in between. The CDR3 spans 15 residues. The CDR3: CASSQTVGDTGELFF. CDR3 nucleotide sequence: TGCGCCAGCAGCCAGACCGTCGGGGACACCGGGGAGCTGTTTTTT.

This clone was found once. The chain carries TRBV7-9 and TRBJ1-1, with 8 bases identical to TRBD1. CDR3 length: 16 residues. The V segment lost 5 bases and the J segment 6 bases; nucleotides outside the gene matches: 14. Germline V gene lookup returns CDR1 SEHNR and CDR2 FQNEAQ (reference sequence). The CDR3 spells CASSVLRGTGPAEAFF. CDR3 nucleotides: TGTGCCAGCAGCGTACTCAGGGGGACAGGCCCAGCTGAAGCTTTCTTT.

V and J are TRBV5-4 and TRBJ2-1, with 7 bases that match TRBD2. This CDR3 region has 15 residues. The V segment lost 1 base and the J segment 7 bases; nucleotides outside the gene matches: 8. The germline V gene encodes CDR1 SGHNT and CDR2 YYREEE (reference sequence). Written as DNA, the CDR3 is TGTGCCAGCAGCTTGAGTGGGAGGGTCAGGAATGAGCAGTTCTTC. It translates to CASSLSGRVRNEQFF.

This chain uses TRBV5-4 with TRBJ1-1; 8 bases are shared with TRBD1. Unmatched junction bases numbered 4, after V lost 2 bases and J lost 1 base. CDR3 length: 15 amino acids. Germline-derived CDR1 and CDR2 are SGHNT and YYREEE (reference sequence). The CDR3 protein is CASSLSGGGNTEAFF. Here the CDR3 DNA reads TGTGCCAGCAGCTTATCAGGGGGCGGGAACACTGAAGCTTTCTTT.

This chain uses TRBV5-8 with TRBJ1-2; TRBD1 is a possible D gene (6 bases). The CDR3 totals 13 residues. V was pared by 4 bases and J by 8 bases, with 15 bases between. Germline V gene lookup returns CDR1 SGHTS and CDR2 YDEGEE. In DNA, the CDR3 is TGTGCCAGCAGCGCAGGGGAAGTGAGGGGCTACACCTTC. Amino acids: CASSAGEVRGYTF.

This clone has just one count. The V gene is TRBV11-3, the J gene TRBJ2-2; D is unresolved. The V gene's germline CDR1 is SGHNT and CDR2 YENEEA. V gave up 0 bases and J gave up 5 bases, with 7 bases separating them. The CDR3 sequence is 14 residues long. The CDR3 DNA is TGTGCCAGCAGCTTAGATCCCCTGACCGGGGAGCTGTTTTTT. The encoded protein is CASSLDPLTGELFF.

The rearrangement uses TRBV6-1 and TRBJ2-7; TRBD1 might be the D (6 bases). The CDR3 extends over 13 amino acids. Germline loops: CDR1 MNHNS, CDR2 SASEGT. V shed 5 bases and J shed 2 bases, with 10 bases lying between them. The DNA for the CDR3 is TGTGCCAGCAGTCAGGGGTTGCCCTACGAGCAGTACTTC. This sequence encodes CASSQGLPYEQYF.

V usage is TRBV6-5 and J usage is TRBJ2-1, with 9 nucleotides matching TRBD2. The CDR3 has 13 residues. Germline V gives CDR1 MNHEY, CDR2 SVGAGI. Trimming removed 5 bases from V and 13 bases from J; junction bases left unmatched: 9. In DNA, the CDR3 is TGTGCCAGCAGTACCGGGACTAGCACTCCTCAGTTCTTC. It is translated as CASSTGTSTPQFF.

V is TRBV6-5 and J is TRBJ2-1; TRBD1 might be the D (5 bases). Germline V gives CDR1 MNHEY, CDR2 SVGAGI. The CDR3 runs to 15 residues. V lost 7 bases, J lost 0 bases, and 13 bases lay in between. The CDR3 here is CASMSQGSSYNEQFF. CDR3 coding DNA: TGTGCCAGCATGTCCCAGGGAAGCTCCTACAATGAGCAGTTCTTC.

The rearrangement links TRBV5-1 to TRBJ2-1; possible D gene TRBD2, 5 bases. With 3 bases removed from V and 7 bases from J, the gap between germline ends came to 11 bases. The germline CDR1 and CDR2 sequences are SGHRS and YFSETQ. The CDR3 totals 13 residues. The CDR3 DNA sequence: TGCGCCAGCAGCTCGGGGTTCGGGAATGAGCAGTTCTTC. Translated: CASSSGFGNEQFF. Full variable domain (rest looked up from reference TRBV5-1 and TRBJ2-1): KAGVTQTPRYLIKTRGQQVTLSCSPISGHRSVSWYQQTPGQGLQFLFEYFSETQRNKGNFPGRFSGRQFSNSRSEMNVSTLELGDSALYLCASSSGFGNEQFFGPGTRLTVL.

The chain carries TRBV28 and TRBJ2-7; 11 nucleotides line up with TRBD2. J lost 0 bases, V lost 6 bases, and 16 bases had no gene match. Germline loops: CDR1 MDHEN, CDR2 SYDVKM. This CDR3 comprises 19 residues. This chain's CDR3 is CASSRPLVLAGESSYEQYF. CDR3 DNA sequence: TGTGCCAGCAGCCGGCCCCTCGTACTAGCGGGAGAGAGCTCCTACGAGCAGTACTTC.

A single count supports this clone. This chain uses TRBV5-1 with TRBJ2-5; 11 nucleotides align to TRBD2. Germline V gene sequence: CDR1 SGHRS, CDR2 YFSETQ. The CDR3 extends over 14 amino acids. Unmatched junction bases numbered 3, after V lost 3 bases and J lost 5 bases. CDR3 sequence (DNA): TGCGCCAGCAGCTCACTAGCGGGAGCCGAGACCCAGTACTTC. Translated: CASSSLAGAETQYF.

The chain has TRBV25-1 and TRBJ1-2; the match to TRBD1 covers 8 bases. The germline V gene encodes CDR1 MGHDK and CDR2 SYGVNS. The CDR3 spans 13 residues. V shed 5 bases and J 4 bases; nucleotides not matched to a gene: 3. The CDR3 sequence: CASSRTGFYGYTF. DNA for the CDR3: TGTGCCAGCAGTAGGACAGGGTTCTATGGCTACACCTTC.

The J gene is TRBJ2-5, the V gene TRBV11-3, with D possibly being TRBD2 (6 bases). The length of the CDR3 is 14 residues. CDR1 and CDR2 from the germline V gene are SGHNT and YENEEA. V lost 4 bases to trimming and J lost 4 bases, with 13 bases between them. The CDR3 here is CASSYGAGRETQYF. The CDR3 DNA follows: TGTGCCAGCAGCTATGGGGCGGGGAGAGAGACCCAGTACTTC. The full variable domain, rest sourced from reference TRBV11-3 and TRBJ2-5, is EAGVVQSPRYKIIEKKQPVAFWCNPISGHNTLYWYLQNLGQGPELLIRYENEEAVDDSQLPKDRFSAERLKGVDSTLKIQPAELGDSAVYLCASSYGAGRETQYFGPGTRLLVL.